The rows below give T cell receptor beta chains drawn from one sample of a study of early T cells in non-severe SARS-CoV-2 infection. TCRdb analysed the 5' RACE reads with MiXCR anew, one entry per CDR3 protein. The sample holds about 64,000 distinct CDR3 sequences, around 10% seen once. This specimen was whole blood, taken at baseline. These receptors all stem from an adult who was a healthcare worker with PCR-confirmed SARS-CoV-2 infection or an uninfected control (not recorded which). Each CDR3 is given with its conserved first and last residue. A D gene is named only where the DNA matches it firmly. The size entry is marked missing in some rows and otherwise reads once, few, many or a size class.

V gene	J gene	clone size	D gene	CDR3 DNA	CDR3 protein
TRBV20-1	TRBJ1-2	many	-	TGCAGTGCCCCCGGCGGAGGGACTGGGGGCATCGGCTACACCTTC	CSAPGGGTGGIGYTF
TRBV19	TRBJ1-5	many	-	TGTGCCAGCAACCTACTTTGGCAGGGTAGTGTTGAGGGTCAGCCCCAGCATTTT	CASNLLWQGSVEGQPQHF
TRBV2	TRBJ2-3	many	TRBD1	TGTGCCAGCAGATCGACAGGGACATACACAGATACGCAGTATTTT	CASRSTGTYTDTQYF
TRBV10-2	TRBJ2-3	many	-	TGCGCCAGCAGTACTGACAGGAGGACAGATACGCAGTATTTT	CASSTDRRTDTQYF
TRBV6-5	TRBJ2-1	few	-	TGTGCCAGCAGACCAGACTTTCGAGACAATGAGCAGTTCTTC	CASRPDFRDNEQFF
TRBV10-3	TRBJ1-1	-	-	TGTGCCATCAGTGAACGGGGGGCTGGGGCTGAAGCTTTCTTT	CAISERGAGAEAFF
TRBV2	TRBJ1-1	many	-	TGTGCCAGCAGTGAAGGACGGTCTACTGAAGCTTTCTTT	CASSEGRSTEAFF
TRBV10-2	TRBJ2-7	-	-	TGCGCCAGCCGCCCGGAGGGTAGGCGGGAGCAGTACTTC	CASRPEGRREQYF
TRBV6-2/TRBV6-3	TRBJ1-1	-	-	TGTGCCAGCAACCGACCCCACAGGGACACTGAAGCTTTCTTT	CASNRPHRDTEAFF
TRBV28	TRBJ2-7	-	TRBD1	TGTGCCAGCAGTTTAGGACAGGGGGCGGCTCTGGAGGAGCAGTACTTC	CASSLGQGAALEEQYF
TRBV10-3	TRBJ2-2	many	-	TGTGCCATCAGTGGGGGCGGTGATTTTAGAACCACCGGGGAGCTGTTTTTT	CAISGGGDFRTTGELFF
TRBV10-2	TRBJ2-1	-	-	TGCGCCAGCAGTGAGATTGGTGGAGCAGGGCAGTTCTTC	CASSEIGGAGQFF
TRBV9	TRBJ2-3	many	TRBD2	TGTGCCAGCAGCTCGGGACTAGCTCAGTCAGATACGCAGTATTTT	CASSSGLAQSDTQYF
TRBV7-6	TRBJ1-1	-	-	TGTGCCAGCAGCTTAGTACAGGGTCCAATGAACACTGAAGCTTTCTTT	CASSLVQGPMNTEAFF
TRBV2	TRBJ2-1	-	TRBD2	TGTGCCAGCAGTGGGAGCGGGGGGTCTTACAATGAGCAGTTCTTC	CASSGSGGSYNEQFF
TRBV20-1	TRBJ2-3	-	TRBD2	TGCAGTGCTAGAGTGAGCGGGGGGGCGCTGGATACACAGTATTTT	CSARVSGGALDTQYF
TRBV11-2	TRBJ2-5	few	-	TGTGCCAGCAGCTATGGGGAGACCCAGTACTTC	CASSYGETQYF
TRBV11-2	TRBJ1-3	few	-	TGTGCCAGCAGCTCTCAGGGAGAACCTGGAAACACCATATATTTT	CASSSQGEPGNTIYF